The T cell receptor delta chain under discussion was sequenced for a study of gamma-delta T cells after stem cell transplantation. This clone was detected only a few times. This likely came from a read error, as a far larger clone is one base away. TCRdb re-called the RT-PCR reads through CATT. In the table there are 2,100 or so delta-chain clones, 1% to 1.3% of which are singletons. Germline CDR1 is GEAIGNYY and CDR2 is EKD. Trimming removed 2 bases from V and 1 base from J, with 16 bases in between. The CDR3 covers 16 residues. Sequencing input: gamma-delta T cells. V is TRDV2 and J is TRDJ1, with D unclear. The TCR sequence derives from a human donor. It is not recorded whose cells these are; they may come from a transplant donor. The CDR3 protein is CACDRPPRGSTDKLIF. For the CDR3, the DNA is TGTGCCTGTGACAGGCCACCTCGTGGTTCCACCGATAAACTCATCTTT.